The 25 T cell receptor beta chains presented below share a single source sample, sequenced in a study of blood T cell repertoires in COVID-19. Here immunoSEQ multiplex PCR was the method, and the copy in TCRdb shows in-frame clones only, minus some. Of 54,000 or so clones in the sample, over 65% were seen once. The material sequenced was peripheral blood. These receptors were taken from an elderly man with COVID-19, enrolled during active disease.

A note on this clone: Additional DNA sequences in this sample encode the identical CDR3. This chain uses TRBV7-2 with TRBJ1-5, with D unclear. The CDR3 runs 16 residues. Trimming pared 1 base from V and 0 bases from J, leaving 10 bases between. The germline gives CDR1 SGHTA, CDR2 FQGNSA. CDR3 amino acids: CASSLDGPYSNQPQHF. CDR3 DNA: TGTGCCAGCAGCTTAGATGGGCCCTATAGCAATCAGCCCCAGCATTTT.

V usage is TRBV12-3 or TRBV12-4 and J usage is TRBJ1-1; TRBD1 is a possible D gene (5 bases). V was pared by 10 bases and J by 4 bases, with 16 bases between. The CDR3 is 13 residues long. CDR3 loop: CATLQDISTEAFF. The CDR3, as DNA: TGTGCCACTTTACAGGATATAAGCACTGAAGCTTTCTTT.

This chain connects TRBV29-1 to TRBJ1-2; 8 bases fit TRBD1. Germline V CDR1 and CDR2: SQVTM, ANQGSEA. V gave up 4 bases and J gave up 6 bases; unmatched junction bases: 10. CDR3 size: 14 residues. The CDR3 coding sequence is TGCAGCGTTGGAACCCGACAGGGGCTGAATGGCTACACCTTC. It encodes CSVGTRQGLNGYTF. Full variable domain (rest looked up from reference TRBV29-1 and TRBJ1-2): SAVISQKPSRDICQRGTSLTIQCQVDSQVTMMFWYRQQPGQSLTLIATANQGSEATYESGFVIDKFPISRPNLTFSTLTVSNMSPEDSSIYLCSVGTRQGLNGYTFGSGTRLTVV.

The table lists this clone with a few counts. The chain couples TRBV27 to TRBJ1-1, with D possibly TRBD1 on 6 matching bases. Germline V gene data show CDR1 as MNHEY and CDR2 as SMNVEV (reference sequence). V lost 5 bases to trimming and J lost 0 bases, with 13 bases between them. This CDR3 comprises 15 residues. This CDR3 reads CASSVNRAMNTEAFF. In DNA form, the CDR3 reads TGTGCCAGCAGTGTAAACAGGGCGATGAACACTGAAGCTTTCTTT.

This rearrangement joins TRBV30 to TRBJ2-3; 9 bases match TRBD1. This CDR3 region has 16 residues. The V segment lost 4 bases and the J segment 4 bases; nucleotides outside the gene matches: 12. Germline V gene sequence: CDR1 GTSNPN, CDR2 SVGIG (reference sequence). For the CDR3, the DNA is TGTGCCTGGACAACGGGGAGGGACAGGGTGTCAGATACGCAGTATTTT. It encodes CAWTTGRDRVSDTQYF.

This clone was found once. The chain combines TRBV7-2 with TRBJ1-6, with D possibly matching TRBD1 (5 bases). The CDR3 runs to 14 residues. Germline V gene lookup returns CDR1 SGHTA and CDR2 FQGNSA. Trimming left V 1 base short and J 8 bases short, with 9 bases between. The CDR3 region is CASSLDRQYSPLHF. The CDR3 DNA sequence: TGTGCCAGCAGCTTAGACAGACAGTATTCACCCCTCCACTTT.

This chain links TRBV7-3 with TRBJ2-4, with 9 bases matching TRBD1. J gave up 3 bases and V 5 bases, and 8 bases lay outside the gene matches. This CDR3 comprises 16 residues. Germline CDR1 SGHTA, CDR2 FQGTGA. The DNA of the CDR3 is TGTGCCAGCAGCCCCACAGGGGGCAGGGACAAAAACATTCAGTACTTC. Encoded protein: CASSPTGGRDKNIQYF.

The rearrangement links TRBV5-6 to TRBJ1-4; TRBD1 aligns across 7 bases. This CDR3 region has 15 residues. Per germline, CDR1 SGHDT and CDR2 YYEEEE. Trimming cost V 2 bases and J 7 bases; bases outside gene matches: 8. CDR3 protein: CASSFRGQELEKLFF. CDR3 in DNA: TGTGCCAGCAGCTTTCGAGGACAGGAGCTTGAAAAACTGTTTTTT.

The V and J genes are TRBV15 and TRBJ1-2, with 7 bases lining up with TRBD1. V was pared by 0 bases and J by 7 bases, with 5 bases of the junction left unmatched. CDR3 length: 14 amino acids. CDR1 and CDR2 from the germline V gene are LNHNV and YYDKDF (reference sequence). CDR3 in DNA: TGTGCCACCAGCAGAGAACAGGGGTACGGTGGCTACACCTTC. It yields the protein CATSREQGYGGYTF.

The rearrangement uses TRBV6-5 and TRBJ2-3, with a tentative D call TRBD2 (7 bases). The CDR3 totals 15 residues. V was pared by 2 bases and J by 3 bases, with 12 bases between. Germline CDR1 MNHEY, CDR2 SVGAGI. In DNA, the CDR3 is TGTGCCAGCAGTTACCGGGGGGCTAGGACAGATACGCAGTATTTT. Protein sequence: CASSYRGARTDTQYF.

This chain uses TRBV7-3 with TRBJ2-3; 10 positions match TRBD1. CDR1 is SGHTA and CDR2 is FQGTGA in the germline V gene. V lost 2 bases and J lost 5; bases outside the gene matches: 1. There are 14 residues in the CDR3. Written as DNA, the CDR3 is TGTGCCAGCAGCTTAGGGACAGGGGTAGATACGCAGTATTTT. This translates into CASSLGTGVDTQYF.

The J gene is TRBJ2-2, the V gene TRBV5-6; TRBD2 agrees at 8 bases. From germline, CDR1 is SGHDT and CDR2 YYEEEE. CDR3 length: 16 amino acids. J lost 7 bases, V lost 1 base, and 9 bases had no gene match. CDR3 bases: TGTGCCAGCAGCTTGCTGGTAGCGGGAATCATCGGGGAGCTGTTTTTT. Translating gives CASSLLVAGIIGELFF.

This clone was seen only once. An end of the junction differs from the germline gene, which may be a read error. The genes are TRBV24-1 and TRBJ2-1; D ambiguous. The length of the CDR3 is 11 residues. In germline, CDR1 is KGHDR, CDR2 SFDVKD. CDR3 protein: CASSRQDEQFF. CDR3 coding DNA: TGTGCCTCCAGCAGGCAGGATGAGCAGTTCTTC.

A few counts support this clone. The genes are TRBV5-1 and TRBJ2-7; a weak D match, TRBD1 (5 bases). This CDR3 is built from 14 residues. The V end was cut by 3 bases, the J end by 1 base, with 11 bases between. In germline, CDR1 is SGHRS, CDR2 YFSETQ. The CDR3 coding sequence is TGCGCCAGCAGCTCCATAGACAGTTCCTACGAGCAGTACTTC. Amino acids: CASSSIDSSYEQYF.

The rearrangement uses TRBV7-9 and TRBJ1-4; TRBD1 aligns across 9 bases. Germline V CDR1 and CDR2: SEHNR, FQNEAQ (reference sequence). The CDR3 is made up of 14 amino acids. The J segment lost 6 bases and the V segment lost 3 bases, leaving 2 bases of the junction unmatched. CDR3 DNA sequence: TGTGCCAGCAGCTTGGACAGGGGATATGAAAAACTGTTTTTT. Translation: CASSLDRGYEKLFF.

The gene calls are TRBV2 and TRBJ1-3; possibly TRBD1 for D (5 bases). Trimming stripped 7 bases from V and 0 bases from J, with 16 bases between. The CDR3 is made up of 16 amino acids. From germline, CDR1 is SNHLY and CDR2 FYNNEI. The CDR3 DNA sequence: TGTGCCAGCAAGCAGGACATACCCCTCTCTGGAAACACCATATATTTT. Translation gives CASKQDIPLSGNTIYF.

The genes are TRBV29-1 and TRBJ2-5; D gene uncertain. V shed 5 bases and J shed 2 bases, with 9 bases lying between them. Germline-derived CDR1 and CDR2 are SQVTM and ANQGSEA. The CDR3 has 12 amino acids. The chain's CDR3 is CSVSGQQETQYF. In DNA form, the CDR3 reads TGCAGCGTTAGTGGGCAACAAGAGACCCAGTACTTC.

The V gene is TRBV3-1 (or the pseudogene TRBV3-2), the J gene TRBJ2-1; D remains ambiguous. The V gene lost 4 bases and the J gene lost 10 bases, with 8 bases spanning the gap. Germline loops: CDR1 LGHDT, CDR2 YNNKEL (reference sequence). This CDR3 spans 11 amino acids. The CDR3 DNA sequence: TGTGCCAGCAGCCCGGGTCTCGAGCAGTTCTTC. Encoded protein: CASSPGLEQFF.

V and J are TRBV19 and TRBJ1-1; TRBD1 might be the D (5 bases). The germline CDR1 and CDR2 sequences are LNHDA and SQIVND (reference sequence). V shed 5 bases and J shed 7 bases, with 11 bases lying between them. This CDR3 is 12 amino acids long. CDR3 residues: CASSDGGDEAFF. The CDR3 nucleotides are TGTGCCAGTAGTGATGGAGGGGATGAAGCTTTCTTT.

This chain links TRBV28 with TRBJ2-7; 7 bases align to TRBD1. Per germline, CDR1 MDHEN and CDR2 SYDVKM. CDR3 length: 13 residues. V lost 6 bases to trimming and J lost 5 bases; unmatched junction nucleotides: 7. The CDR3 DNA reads TGTGCCAGCAGGCGACAGGGAAACGACGAGCAGTACTTC. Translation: CASRRQGNDEQYF.

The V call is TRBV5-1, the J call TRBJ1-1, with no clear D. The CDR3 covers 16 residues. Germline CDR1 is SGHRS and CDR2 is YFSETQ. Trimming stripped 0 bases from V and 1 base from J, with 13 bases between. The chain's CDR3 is CASSLDPLRGNTEAFF. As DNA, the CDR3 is TGCGCCAGCAGCTTGGACCCCCTACGGGGGAACACTGAAGCTTTCTTT.

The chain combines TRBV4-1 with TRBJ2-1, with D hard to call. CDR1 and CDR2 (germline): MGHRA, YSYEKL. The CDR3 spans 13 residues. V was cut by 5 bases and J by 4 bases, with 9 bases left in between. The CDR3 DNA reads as TGCGCCAGCAGCACGGGTGGGTACAATGAGCAGTTCTTC. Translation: CASSTGGYNEQFF.

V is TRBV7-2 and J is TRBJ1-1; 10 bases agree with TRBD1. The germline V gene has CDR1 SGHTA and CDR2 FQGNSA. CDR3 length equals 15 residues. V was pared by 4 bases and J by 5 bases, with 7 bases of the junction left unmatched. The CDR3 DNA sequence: TGTGCCAGCAGCTCCCCGGACAGGGGGAGAACTGAAGCTTTCTTT. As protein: CASSSPDRGRTEAFF. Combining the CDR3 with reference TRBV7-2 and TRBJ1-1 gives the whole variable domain GAGVSQSPSNKVTEKGKDVELRCDPISGHTALYWYRQSLGQGLEFLIYFQGNSAPDKSGLPSDRFSAERTGGSVSTLTIQRTQQEDSAVYLCASSSPDRGRTEAFFGQGTRLTVV.

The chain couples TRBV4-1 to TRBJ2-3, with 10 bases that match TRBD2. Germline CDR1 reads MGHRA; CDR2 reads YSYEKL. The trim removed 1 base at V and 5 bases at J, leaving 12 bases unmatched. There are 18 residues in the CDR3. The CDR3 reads CASSQGPQSGRERDTQYF. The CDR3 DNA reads TGCGCCAGCAGCCAAGGCCCCCAAAGCGGGAGGGAGAGAGATACGCAGTATTTT.

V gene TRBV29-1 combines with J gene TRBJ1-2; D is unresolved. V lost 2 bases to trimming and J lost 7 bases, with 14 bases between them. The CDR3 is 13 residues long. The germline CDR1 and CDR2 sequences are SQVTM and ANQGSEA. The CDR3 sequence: CSVERPGSSGYTF. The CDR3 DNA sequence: TGCAGCGTTGAACGCCCGGGGTCGAGTGGCTACACCTTC.